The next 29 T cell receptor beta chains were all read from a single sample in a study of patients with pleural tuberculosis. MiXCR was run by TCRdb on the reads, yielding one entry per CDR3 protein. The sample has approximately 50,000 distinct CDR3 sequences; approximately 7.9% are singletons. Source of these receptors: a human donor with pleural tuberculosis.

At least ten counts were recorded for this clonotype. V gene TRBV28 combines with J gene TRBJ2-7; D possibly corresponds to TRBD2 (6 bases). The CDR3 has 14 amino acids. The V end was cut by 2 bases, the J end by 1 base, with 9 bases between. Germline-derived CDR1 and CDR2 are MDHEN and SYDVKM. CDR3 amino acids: CASSLRRESYEQYF. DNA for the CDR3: TGTGCCAGCAGTTTAAGGAGGGAATCCTACGAGCAGTACTTC.

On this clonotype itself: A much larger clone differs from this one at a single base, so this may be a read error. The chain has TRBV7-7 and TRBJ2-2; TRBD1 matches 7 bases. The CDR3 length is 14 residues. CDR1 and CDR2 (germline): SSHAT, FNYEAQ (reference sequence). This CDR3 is CAGSLDRDTGELFF. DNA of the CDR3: TGTGCTGGCAGCTTAGACAGGGACACCGGGGAGCTGTTTTTT.

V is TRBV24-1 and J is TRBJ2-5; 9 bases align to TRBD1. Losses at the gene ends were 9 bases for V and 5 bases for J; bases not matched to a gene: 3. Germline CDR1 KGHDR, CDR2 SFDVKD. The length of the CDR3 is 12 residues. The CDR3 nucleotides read TGTGCCACCCGGGACAGGGAGGAGACCCAGTACTTC. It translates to CATRDREETQYF.

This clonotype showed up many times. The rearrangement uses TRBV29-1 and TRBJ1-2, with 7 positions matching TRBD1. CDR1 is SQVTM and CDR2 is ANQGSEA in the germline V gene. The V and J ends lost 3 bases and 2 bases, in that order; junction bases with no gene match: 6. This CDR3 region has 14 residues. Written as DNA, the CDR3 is TGCAGCGTTGATAATCCGGGACAGAACTATGGCTACACCTTC. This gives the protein CSVDNPGQNYGYTF.

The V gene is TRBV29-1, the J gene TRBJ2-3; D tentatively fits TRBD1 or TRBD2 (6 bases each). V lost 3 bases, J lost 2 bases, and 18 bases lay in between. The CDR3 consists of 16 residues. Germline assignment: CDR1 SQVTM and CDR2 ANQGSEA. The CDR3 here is CSVEGGFGGHTDTQYF. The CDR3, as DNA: TGCAGCGTTGAGGGCGGTTTTGGGGGGCACACAGATACGCAGTATTTT.

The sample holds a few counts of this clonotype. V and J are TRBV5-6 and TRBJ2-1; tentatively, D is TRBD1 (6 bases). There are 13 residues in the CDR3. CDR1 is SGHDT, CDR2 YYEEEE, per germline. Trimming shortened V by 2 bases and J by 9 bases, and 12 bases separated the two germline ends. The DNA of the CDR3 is TGTGCCAGCAGCTTTGGACAGCTGGCTGAGCAGTTCTTC. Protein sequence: CASSFGQLAEQFF.

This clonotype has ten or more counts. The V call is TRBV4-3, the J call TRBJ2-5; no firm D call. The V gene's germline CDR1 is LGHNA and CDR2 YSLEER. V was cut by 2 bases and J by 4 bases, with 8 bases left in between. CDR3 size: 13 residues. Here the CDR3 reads CASSQSSGETQYF. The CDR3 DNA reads TGCGCCAGCAGCCAAAGTTCCGGAGAGACCCAGTACTTC.

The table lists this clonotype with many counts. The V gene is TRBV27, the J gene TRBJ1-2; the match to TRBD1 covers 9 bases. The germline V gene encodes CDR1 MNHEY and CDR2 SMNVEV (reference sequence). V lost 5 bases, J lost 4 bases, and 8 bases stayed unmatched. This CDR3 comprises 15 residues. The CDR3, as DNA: TGTGCCAGCAGTCCATACGGGACAGGGACCTATGGCTACACCTTC. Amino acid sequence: CASSPYGTGTYGYTF.

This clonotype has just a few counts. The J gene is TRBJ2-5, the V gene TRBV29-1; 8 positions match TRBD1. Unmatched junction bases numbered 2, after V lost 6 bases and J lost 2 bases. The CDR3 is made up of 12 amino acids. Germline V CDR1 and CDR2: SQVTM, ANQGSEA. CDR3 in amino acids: CSVWTGQETQYF. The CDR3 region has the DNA TGCAGCGTATGGACAGGGCAAGAGACCCAGTACTTC.

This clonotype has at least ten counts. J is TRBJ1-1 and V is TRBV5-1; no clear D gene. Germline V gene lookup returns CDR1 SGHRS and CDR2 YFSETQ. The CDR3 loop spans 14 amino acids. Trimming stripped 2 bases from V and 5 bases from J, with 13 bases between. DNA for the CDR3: TGCGCCAGCAGCTTCCTAGAAGGGTCAACTGAAGCTTTCTTT. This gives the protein CASSFLEGSTEAFF.

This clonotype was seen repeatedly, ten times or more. The CDR3 coding sequence is TGTGCCACAAATAGCGGGGACAATGAGCAGTTCTTC. Residues: CATNSGDNEQFF. The J gene is TRBJ2-1, the V gene TRBV15; 8 nucleotides line up with TRBD2. The CDR3 consists of 12 residues. Germline V CDR1 and CDR2: LNHNV, YYDKDF (reference sequence). Trimming at V came to 9 bases and at J to 5 bases, leaving 3 bases not matched to a gene.

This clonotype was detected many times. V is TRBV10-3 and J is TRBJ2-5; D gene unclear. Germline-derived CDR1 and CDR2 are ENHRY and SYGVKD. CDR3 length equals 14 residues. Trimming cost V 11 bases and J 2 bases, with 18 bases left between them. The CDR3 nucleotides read TGTGCCGTTGGGCACAGCGCCGCTCAAGAGACCCAGTACTTC. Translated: CAVGHSAAQETQYF.

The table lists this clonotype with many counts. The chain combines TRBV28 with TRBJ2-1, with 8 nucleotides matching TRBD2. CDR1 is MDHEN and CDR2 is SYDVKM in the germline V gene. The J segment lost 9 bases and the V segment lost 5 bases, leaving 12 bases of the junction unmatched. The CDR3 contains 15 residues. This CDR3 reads CASSRPGLGGGEQFF. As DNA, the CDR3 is TGTGCCAGCAGTCGTCCGGGACTAGGGGGAGGTGAGCAGTTCTTC.

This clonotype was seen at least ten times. The chain's CDR3 is CASSALAGSSYNEQFF. For the CDR3, the DNA is TGTGCCAGCTCAGCCCTAGCGGGGAGCTCCTACAATGAGCAGTTCTTC. The chain couples TRBV18 to TRBJ2-1; 9 bases fit TRBD2. The V gene end was trimmed by 5 bases and the J gene end by 0 bases; junction bases not matched to a gene: 5. The CDR3 runs to 16 residues. Germline CDR1 and CDR2: KGHSH and LQKENI.

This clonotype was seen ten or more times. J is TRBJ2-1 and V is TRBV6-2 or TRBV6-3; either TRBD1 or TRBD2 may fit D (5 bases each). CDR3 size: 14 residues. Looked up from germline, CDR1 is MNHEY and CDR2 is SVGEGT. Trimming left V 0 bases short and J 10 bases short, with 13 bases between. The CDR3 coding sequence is TGTGCCAGCAGTTACTCCCCGGGGAAGGGGGAGCAGTTCTTC. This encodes CASSYSPGKGEQFF.

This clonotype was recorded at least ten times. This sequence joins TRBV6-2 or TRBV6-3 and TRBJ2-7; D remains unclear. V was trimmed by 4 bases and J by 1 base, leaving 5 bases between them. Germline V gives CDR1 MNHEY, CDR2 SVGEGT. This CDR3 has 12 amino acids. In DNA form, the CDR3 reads TGTGCCAGCAGTTCCCTTTCCTACGAGCAGTACGTC. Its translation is CASSSLSYEQYV.

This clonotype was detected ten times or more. Here the CDR3 reads CASSYYGHEQYV. The CDR3 DNA is TGTGCCAGCAGTTACTATGGTCACGAGCAGTACGTC. The chain is built from TRBV6-2 or TRBV6-3 and TRBJ2-7; D is uncertain. The germline V gene has CDR1 MNHEY and CDR2 SVGEGT. With 1 base removed from V and 5 bases from J, the gap between germline ends came to 6 bases. This CDR3 is built from 12 residues.

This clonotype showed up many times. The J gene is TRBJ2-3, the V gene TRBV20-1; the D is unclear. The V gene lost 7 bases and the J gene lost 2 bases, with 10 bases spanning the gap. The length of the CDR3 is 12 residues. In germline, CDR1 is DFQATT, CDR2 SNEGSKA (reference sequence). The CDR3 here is CSVGSFTDTQYF. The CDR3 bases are TGCAGTGTCGGGTCGTTCACAGATACGCAGTATTTT.

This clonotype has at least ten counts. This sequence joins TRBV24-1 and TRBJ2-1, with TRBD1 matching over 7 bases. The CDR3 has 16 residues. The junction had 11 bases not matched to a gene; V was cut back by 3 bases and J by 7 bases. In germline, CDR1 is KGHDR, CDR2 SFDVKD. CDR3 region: CATSDLGRQGKNEQFF. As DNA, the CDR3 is TGTGCCACCAGTGATCTGGGTCGACAGGGTAAGAATGAGCAGTTCTTC.

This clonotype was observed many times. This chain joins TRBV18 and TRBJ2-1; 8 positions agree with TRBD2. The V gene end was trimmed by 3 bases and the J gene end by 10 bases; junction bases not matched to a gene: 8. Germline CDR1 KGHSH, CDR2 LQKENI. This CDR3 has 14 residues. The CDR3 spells CASSPGTRELEQFF. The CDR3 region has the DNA TGTGCCAGCTCACCCGGGACTAGAGAGCTAGAGCAGTTCTTC. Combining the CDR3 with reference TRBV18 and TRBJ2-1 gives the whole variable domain NAGVMQNPRHLVRRRGQEARLRCSPMKGHSHVYWYRQLPEEGLKFMVYLQKENIIDESGMPKERFSAEFPKEGPSILRIQQVVRGDSAAYFCASSPGTRELEQFFGPGTRLTVL.

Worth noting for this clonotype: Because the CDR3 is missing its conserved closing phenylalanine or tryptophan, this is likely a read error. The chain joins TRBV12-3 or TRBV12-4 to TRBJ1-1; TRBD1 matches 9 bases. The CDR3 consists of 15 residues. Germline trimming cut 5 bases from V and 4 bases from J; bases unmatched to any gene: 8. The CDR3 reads CASSVGQGWSTEAFL. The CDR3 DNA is TGTGCCAGCAGTGTAGGACAGGGGTGGAGCACTGAAGCTTTCCTT.

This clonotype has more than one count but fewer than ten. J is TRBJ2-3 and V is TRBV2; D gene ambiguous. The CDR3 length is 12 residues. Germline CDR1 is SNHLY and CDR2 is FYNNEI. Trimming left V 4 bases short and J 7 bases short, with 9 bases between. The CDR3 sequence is CASSVDVYTQYF. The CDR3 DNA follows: TGTGCCAGCAGTGTCGACGTTTATACGCAGTATTTT. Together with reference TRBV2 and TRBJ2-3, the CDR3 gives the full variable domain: EPEVTQTPSHQVTQMGQEVILRCVPISNHLYFYWYRQILGQKVEFLVSFYNNEISEKSEIFDDQFSVERPDGSNFTLKIRSTKLEDSAMYFCASSVDVYTQYFGPGTRLTVL.

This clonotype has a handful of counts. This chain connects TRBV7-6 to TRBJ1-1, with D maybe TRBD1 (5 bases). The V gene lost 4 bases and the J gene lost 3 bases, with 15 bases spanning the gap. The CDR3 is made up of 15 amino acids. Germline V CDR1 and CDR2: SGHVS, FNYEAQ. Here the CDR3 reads CASSSLGQGYTEAFF. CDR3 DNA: TGTGCCAGCAGCTCGTTAGGTCAGGGTTACACTGAAGCTTTCTTT.

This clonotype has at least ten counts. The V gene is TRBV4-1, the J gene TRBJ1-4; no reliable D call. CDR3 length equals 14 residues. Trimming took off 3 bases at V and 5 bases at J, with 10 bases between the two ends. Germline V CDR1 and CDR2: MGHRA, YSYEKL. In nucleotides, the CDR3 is TGCGCCAGCAGCCAGAGCTTATTAAATGAAAAACTGTTTTTT. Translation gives CASSQSLLNEKLFF.

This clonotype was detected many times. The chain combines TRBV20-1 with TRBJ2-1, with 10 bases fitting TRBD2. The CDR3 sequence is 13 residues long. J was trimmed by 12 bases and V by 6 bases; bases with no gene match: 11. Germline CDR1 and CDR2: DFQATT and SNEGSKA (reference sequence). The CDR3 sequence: CSAQDGQREGQFF. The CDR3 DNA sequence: TGCAGTGCCCAAGACGGTCAGCGGGAGGGGCAGTTCTTC.

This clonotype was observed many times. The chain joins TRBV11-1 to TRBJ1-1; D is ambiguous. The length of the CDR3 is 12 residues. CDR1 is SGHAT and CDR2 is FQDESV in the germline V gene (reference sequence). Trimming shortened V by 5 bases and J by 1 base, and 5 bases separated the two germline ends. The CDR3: CASSRENTEAFF. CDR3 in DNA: TGTGCCAGCAGCCGGGAGAACACTGAAGCTTTCTTT.

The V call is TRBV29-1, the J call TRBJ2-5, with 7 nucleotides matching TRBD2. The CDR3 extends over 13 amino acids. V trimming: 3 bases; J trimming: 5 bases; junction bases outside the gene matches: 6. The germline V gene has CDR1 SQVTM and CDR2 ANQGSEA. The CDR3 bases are TGCAGCGTTGATCGGGATAGCGGGGAGACCCAGTACTTC. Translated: CSVDRDSGETQYF. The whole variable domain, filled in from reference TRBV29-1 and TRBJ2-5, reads SAVISQKPSRDICQRGTSLTIQCQVDSQVTMMFWYRQQPGQSLTLIATANQGSEATYESGFVIDKFPISRPNLTFSTLTVSNMSPEDSSIYLCSVDRDSGETQYFGPGTRLLVL.

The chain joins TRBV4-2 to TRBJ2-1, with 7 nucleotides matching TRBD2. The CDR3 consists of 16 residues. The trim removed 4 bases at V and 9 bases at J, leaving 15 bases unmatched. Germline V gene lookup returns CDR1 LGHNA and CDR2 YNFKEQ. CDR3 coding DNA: TGTGCCAGCAGCCCGAGAAGCGCGGGAGAGGTGGTTGAGCAGTTCTTC. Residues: CASSPRSAGEVVEQFF.

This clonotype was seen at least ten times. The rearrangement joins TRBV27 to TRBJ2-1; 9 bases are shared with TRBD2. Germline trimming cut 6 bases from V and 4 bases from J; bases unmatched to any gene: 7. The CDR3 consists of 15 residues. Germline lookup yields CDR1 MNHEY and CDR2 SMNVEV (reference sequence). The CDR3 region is CASRPTSGSYNEQFF. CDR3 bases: TGTGCCAGCAGACCGACTAGCGGTTCTTACAATGAGCAGTTCTTC.